The 24 T cell receptor beta chains presented below share a single source sample, sequenced in a study of identical twins listed by TCRdb under 2016. Receptors were amplified or captured by 5' RACE. Sequencing instrument: Illumina HiSeq 2000. In TCRdb, the public reads were trimmed at Q25 with fastp and aligned with MiXCR, with productive beta chains retained. Entries that share a CDR3 protein sequence are merged under the most common genes and DNA. This sample has about 260,000 distinct CDR3 sequences in its table, and about 7.3% of those were observed once. Under 4% of the sample is taken by the ten largest. These sequences were also reported in another study, on yellow fever vaccine responses in identical twins.

Input material: memory (CD45RO+) T cells sorted from blood. Reading the label with the study, this specimen's cell subset or site is: CD45RO+ enriched T cells. All receptors derive from a woman aged 18-29 years in good health.

This clonotype was observed once. This clone may be a read error of a much larger clone one base away. V usage is TRBV20-1 and J usage is TRBJ2-3, with TRBD2 matching 7 bases. CDR1 and CDR2 from the germline V gene are DFQATT and SNEGSKA (reference sequence). This CDR3 contains 16 residues. The CDR3 loop is CCARRVERGLTDTQYF. The CDR3 nucleotides are TGCTGTGCTAGAAGGGTTGAGCGGGGCCTCACAGATACGCAGTATTTT.

This sequence joins TRBV5-1 and TRBJ2-3; D unclear. Trimming removed 1 base from V and 1 base from J, with 7 bases in between. CDR1 is SGHRS, CDR2 YFSETQ, per germline. This CDR3 has 14 residues. CDR3 coding DNA: TGCGCCAGCAGCTTGAGCTCGGGCACAGATACGCAGTATTTT. This codes for CASSLSSGTDTQYF.

V and J are TRBV28 and TRBJ2-4, with 9 nucleotides matching TRBD1. This CDR3 contains 16 residues. Germline V CDR1 and CDR2: MDHEN, SYDVKM. The V and J ends lost 6 bases and 0 bases, in that order; junction bases with no gene match: 6. The CDR3 nucleotides read TGTGCCAGCAGACGGGACAGGGAGCTAGCCAAAAACATTCAGTACTTC. It yields the protein CASRRDRELAKNIQYF.

There are a few counts of this clonotype. The chain has TRBV20-1 and TRBJ2-2; D gene unclear. The length of the CDR3 is 11 residues. The V gene lost 6 bases and the J gene lost 8 bases, with 10 bases spanning the gap. Per germline, CDR1 DFQATT and CDR2 SNEGSKA (reference sequence). The CDR3 DNA reads as TGCAGTGCCAGCTTTTATGGGGAGCTGTTTTTT. This translates into CSASFYGELFF.

This clonotype was counted many times. V and J are TRBV5-1 and TRBJ2-3; possible D gene TRBD1, 6 bases. CDR3 length: 15 amino acids. Germline CDR1 is SGHRS and CDR2 is YFSETQ. V lost 4 bases and J lost 4, with 16 bases in between. The CDR3 coding sequence is TGCGCCAGCAGCCGCTACAGGGACGTTTCAGATACGCAGTATTTT. It specifies CASSRYRDVSDTQYF. The full variable domain, with the rest looked up from reference TRBV5-1 and TRBJ2-3, is KAGVTQTPRYLIKTRGQQVTLSCSPISGHRSVSWYQQTPGQGLQFLFEYFSETQRNKGNFPGRFSGRQFSNSRSEMNVSTLELGDSALYLCASSRYRDVSDTQYFGPGTRLTVL.

The chain uses TRBV6-1 and TRBJ2-3; TRBD2 matches 7 bases. The CDR3 runs to 15 residues. The germline V gene has CDR1 MNHNS and CDR2 SASEGT. The V segment lost 3 bases and the J segment 2 bases; nucleotides outside the gene matches: 5. CDR3 in amino acids: CASSDARDYTDTQYF. The CDR3 DNA follows: TGTGCCAGCAGTGACGCCCGGGACTACACAGATACGCAGTATTTT.

This clonotype has ten or more counts. The chain's CDR3 is CASSHVSSGSVTDTQYF. As DNA, the CDR3 is TGTGCCAGCAGCCATGTTTCTAGCGGGAGCGTCACAGATACGCAGTATTTT. This chain links TRBV3-1 with TRBJ2-3, with 10 bases fitting TRBD2. The CDR3 runs to 17 residues. CDR1 and CDR2 (germline): LGHDT, YNNKEL (reference sequence). Losses at the gene ends were 3 bases for V and 2 bases for J; bases not matched to a gene: 8.

This clonotype has a handful of counts. This chain uses TRBV28 with TRBJ1-2; no clear D gene. V gave up 7 bases and J gave up 8 bases, with 17 bases separating them. CDR3 size: 13 residues. Germline lookup yields CDR1 MDHEN and CDR2 SYDVKM. The CDR3 sequence: CASTLRAPKGYTF. The CDR3 DNA is TGTGCCAGCACCCTTAGGGCCCCGAAGGGCTACACCTTC.

The genes are TRBV7-9 and TRBJ2-5, with 8 positions matching TRBD2. The CDR3 has 15 residues. The ends lost 5 bases at V and 2 bases at J; junction bases unmatched: 7. Germline CDR1 reads SEHNR; CDR2 reads FQNEAQ (reference sequence). CDR3 sequence reads: CASSPRGGSQETQYF. The CDR3 nucleotides read TGTGCCAGCAGCCCACGGGGGGGTTCTCAAGAGACCCAGTACTTC.

The chain carries TRBV3-1 and TRBJ2-5; TRBD2 might be the D (5 bases). The CDR3 spans 15 residues. The germline gives CDR1 LGHDT, CDR2 YNNKEL (reference sequence). Trimming left V 1 base short and J 3 bases short, with 12 bases between. DNA of the CDR3: TGTGCCAGCAGCCAAGGGACTGGGCAGAAAGAGACCCAGTACTTC. As protein: CASSQGTGQKETQYF.

This chain connects TRBV5-4 to TRBJ2-3; 9 positions match TRBD2. This CDR3 is 16 amino acids long. Germline V gives CDR1 SGHNT, CDR2 YYREEE (reference sequence). V trimming: 0 bases; J trimming: 2 bases; junction bases outside the gene matches: 4. CDR3 sequence: CASSLGGGGPTDTQYF. The CDR3 bases are TGTGCCAGCAGCTTGGGCGGGGGGGGTCCCACAGATACGCAGTATTTT.

The chain is built from TRBV5-1 and TRBJ2-5; 9 positions agree with TRBD1. Germline values: CDR1 SGHRS, CDR2 YFSETQ. The junction had 8 bases not matched to a gene; V was cut back by 4 bases and J by 1 base. The CDR3 covers 16 residues. In nucleotides, the CDR3 is TGCGCCAGCAGCCCAGGGACAGGGCGACGCCAAGAGACCCAGTACTTC. This gives the protein CASSPGTGRRQETQYF.

This chain links TRBV19 with TRBJ2-1; 11 bases line up with TRBD1. CDR1 is LNHDA and CDR2 is SQIVND in the germline V gene (reference sequence). The CDR3 length is 16 residues. V dropped 2 bases and J dropped 8; count of bases not matched to a gene: 8. The CDR3 reads CASSINRGQGADEQFF. In DNA, the CDR3 is TGTGCCAGTAGTATAAATAGAGGACAGGGGGCTGATGAGCAGTTCTTC. The full variable domain, its missing parts supplied by reference TRBV19 and TRBJ2-1, is DGGITQSPKYLFRKEGQNVTLSCEQNLNHDAMYWYRQDPGQGLRLIYYSQIVNDFQKGDIAEGYSVSREKKESFPLTVTSAQKNPTAFYLCASSINRGQGADEQFFGPGTRLTVL.

The chain carries TRBV9 and TRBJ2-2; TRBD1 matches at 8 bases. Losses at the gene ends were 6 bases for V and 2 bases for J; bases not matched to a gene: 6. The CDR3 is 15 amino acids. Germline lookup yields CDR1 SGDLS and CDR2 YYNGEE. The CDR3 DNA reads as TGTGCCAGCACCTATGGGACAGGAAACACCGGGGAGCTGTTTTTT. It specifies CASTYGTGNTGELFF.

This clonotype was counted a few times. The chain carries TRBV18 and TRBJ1-5, with a weak D call TRBD1 (5 bases). From germline, CDR1 is KGHSH and CDR2 LQKENI. V was trimmed by 4 bases and J by 5 bases, leaving 9 bases between them. This CDR3 contains 13 residues. The CDR3 loop reads CASSHGGDQPQHF. CDR3 nucleotides: TGTGCCAGCTCACACGGGGGGGATCAGCCCCAGCATTTT. The whole variable domain, filled in from reference TRBV18 and TRBJ1-5, reads NAGVMQNPRHLVRRRGQEARLRCSPMKGHSHVYWYRQLPEEGLKFMVYLQKENIIDESGMPKERFSAEFPKEGPSILRIQQVVRGDSAAYFCASSHGGDQPQHFGDGTRLSIL.

This clonotype was detected a few times. This chain's CDR3 is CASREQGLGGYTF. DNA of the CDR3: TGTGCCAGCAGAGAACAGGGCCTCGGGGGCTACACCTTC. The chain employs TRBV12-3 or TRBV12-4 and TRBJ1-2, with a possible D match to TRBD1 (6 bases). V lost 6 bases, J lost 8 bases, and 16 bases lay in between. The CDR3 has 13 amino acids.

Comments on this clonotype: A much larger clone sits a single nucleotide away, making a read error possible. This chain joins TRBV12-5 and TRBJ2-2; 7 positions match TRBD2. Germline loops: CDR1 LGHNT, CDR2 FRNRAP. The length of the CDR3 is 16 residues. CDR3 residues: CVSGLGLAANTGELFF. The DNA of the CDR3 is TGTGTTAGTGGTTTAGGGCTAGCGGCGAACACCGGGGAGCTGTTTTTT. The variable domain in full, with the rest retrieved from reference TRBV12-5 and TRBJ2-2, is DARVTQTPRHKVTEMGQEVTMRCQPILGHNTVFWYRQTMMQGLELLAYFRNRAPLDDSGMPKDRFSAEMPDATLATLKIQPSEPRDSAVYFCVSGLGLAANTGELFFGEGSRLTVL.

This clonotype has only a few counts. The J gene is TRBJ2-1, the V gene TRBV6-1; D uncertain. CDR1 is MNHNS and CDR2 is SASEGT in the germline V gene. The CDR3 totals 14 residues. The V and J ends lost 7 bases and 0 bases respectively, with 10 bases between them. This CDR3 reads CASNPRSSYNEQFF. Written as DNA, the CDR3 is TGTGCCAGCAACCCCCGAAGCTCCTACAATGAGCAGTTCTTC.

The chain carries TRBV5-5 and TRBJ2-1; 11 bases are a match to TRBD2. The CDR3 has 16 residues. The germline CDR1 and CDR2 sequences are SGHKS and YYEKEE (reference sequence). Trimming removed 1 base from V and 6 bases from J; junction bases left unmatched: 6. The CDR3 DNA reads as TGTGCCAGCAGCTTGCCGACTAGCGGGATGTTCAATGAGCAGTTCTTC. This translates into CASSLPTSGMFNEQFF.

This clonotype was observed many times. This chain uses TRBV5-1 with TRBJ1-1; D call uncertain. Trimming shortened V by 5 bases and J by 0 bases, and 14 bases separated the two germline ends. Germline values: CDR1 SGHRS, CDR2 YFSETQ. The CDR3 loop spans 15 amino acids. CDR3 bases: TGCGCCAGCAGACGTGACGGACCCATGAACACTGAAGCTTTCTTT. Encoded protein: CASRRDGPMNTEAFF.

This clonotype was observed a handful of times. The V and J genes are TRBV10-3 and TRBJ2-2; no clear D. The CDR3 contains 16 residues. CDR1 and CDR2 (germline): ENHRY, SYGVKD. V was clipped by 7 bases and J by 7 bases, with 22 bases between them. This CDR3 is CAINGRNISSGGELFF. CDR3 bases: TGTGCCATCAACGGACGGAACATCTCTTCTGGCGGGGAGCTGTTTTTT.

The V gene is TRBV3-1, the J gene TRBJ1-3; possibly TRBD1 for D (5 bases). V was clipped by 4 bases and J by 4 bases, with 17 bases between them. The length of the CDR3 is 16 residues. The V gene's germline CDR1 is LGHDT and CDR2 YNNKEL (reference sequence). The CDR3 DNA reads as TGTGCCAGCAGCCCGACGGGGGTCAGCTCAGGAAACACCATATATTTT. The encoded protein is CASSPTGVSSGNTIYF.

Many counts were recorded for this clonotype. The CDR3 region is CSATLAGGRAFEQFF. The CDR3 DNA sequence: TGCAGTGCTACCTTAGCTGGGGGGAGGGCTTTTGAGCAGTTCTTC. This chain uses TRBV20-1 with TRBJ2-1; 7 bases fit TRBD2. The CDR3 runs to 15 residues. V dropped 4 bases and J dropped 9; count of bases not matched to a gene: 15. Germline lookup yields CDR1 DFQATT and CDR2 SNEGSKA (reference sequence).

The chain has TRBV12-5 and TRBJ2-5; D possibly corresponds to TRBD1 (6 bases). The CDR3 runs to 13 residues. Trimming stripped 6 bases from V and 2 bases from J, with 10 bases between. Germline CDR1 is LGHNT and CDR2 is FRNRAP. CDR3 in amino acids: CASGLTGQETQYF. The CDR3 DNA reads TGTGCTAGTGGCTTGACAGGTCAAGAGACCCAGTACTTC. Drawing the rest from reference TRBV12-5 and TRBJ2-5, the complete variable domain is DARVTQTPRHKVTEMGQEVTMRCQPILGHNTVFWYRQTMMQGLELLAYFRNRAPLDDSGMPKDRFSAEMPDATLATLKIQPSEPRDSAVYFCASGLTGQETQYFGPGTRLLVL.